This is a list of T cell receptor beta chains from one sample in a study of blood T cell repertoires in COVID-19. Clones were sequenced by immunoSEQ multiplex PCR, and TCRdb holds only the in-frame ones, with some missing. The table shows about 180,000 clones, with around 80% occurring only once. Sequencing was carried out using PBMCs or T cells enriched from blood (not recorded which). These receptors all come from a man in his 60s who had been exposed to COVID-19. Each CDR3 is given with its conserved first and last residue. Fields, in order: D gene, clone size, V gene, J gene, CDR3 DNA, CDR3 protein. D genes are given only for firm matches. Rows give clone size only sometimes, using once, few, many, or a class for an expanded clone.

>NA|NA|TRBV18|TRBJ2-3
TGTGCCAGCTCACCGAGGCCAGGGAGCACAGATACGCAGTATTTT
CASSPRPGSTDTQYF
>TRBD1|NA|TRBV6-5|TRBJ2-5
TGTGCCAGTACCCGGGACAGGGGAGAGACCCAGTACTTC
CASTRDRGETQYF
>NA|NA|TRBV19|TRBJ1-5
TGTGCCAGTAGTATCGACAACACTAGCAATCAGCCCCAGCATTTT
CASSIDNTSNQPQHF
>NA|NA|TRBV20-1|TRBJ1-3
TGCAGTGCTATTACAGGGAACACCATATATTTT
CSAITGNTIYF
>NA|NA|TRBV6-1|TRBJ1-5
TGTGCCAGCAGTGAGGGTAGGGGCTTCCCTCAGCCCCAGCATTTT
CASSEGRGFPQPQHF
>TRBD1|NA|TRBV7-9|TRBJ1-1
TGTGCCAGCAGCCCCGACAGGGCGAACACTGAAGCTTTCTTT
CASSPDRANTEAFF
>NA|NA|TRBV10-3|TRBJ1-1
TGTGCCATCAGTCCCCCGGGGTCGAACACTGAAGCTTTCTTT
CAISPPGSNTEAFF
>NA|NA|TRBV28|TRBJ2-5
TGTGCCAGCAGTTTTCAGGGGCCTTCCCGGACCCAGTACTTC
CASSFQGPSRTQYF
>TRBD1|NA|TRBV11-2|TRBJ2-1
TGTGCCAGCAGCCCCTACAGGGGAAACTACAATGAGCAGTTCTTC
CASSPYRGNYNEQFF
>NA|NA|TRBV15|TRBJ1-3
TGTGCCACCAGCAGAGATCCGACACCCGGAAACACCATATATTTT
CATSRDPTPGNTIYF
>TRBD2|NA|TRBV6-2/TRBV6-3|TRBJ2-2
TGTGCCAGCAGTTGGTTACTAGCGGGAGGTGCGAACACCGGGGAGCTGTTTTTT
CASSWLLAGGANTGELFF
>TRBD1|NA|TRBV15|TRBJ2-3
TGTGCCACCAGCAGAGATCGGCAGGGGGCTGCAGATACGCAGTATTTT
CATSRDRQGAADTQYF
>NA|NA|TRBV13|TRBJ1-1
TGTGCCAGCAGCCCCCTCGTGCAGGGCGGCACTGAAGCTTTCTTT
CASSPLVQGGTEAFF
>NA|NA|TRBV29-1|TRBJ1-1
TGCAGCGTTAGGGGAAGGATCACTGAAGCTTTCTTT
CSVRGRITEAFF
>TRBD1|NA|TRBV3-1/TRBV3-2|TRBJ2-4
TGTGCCAGCAGCCAGGATACGACAGGGCTGGACATTCAGTACTTC
CASSQDTTGLDIQYF
>NA|NA|TRBV29-1|TRBJ2-2
TGCAGCGGGATACGCGGAACCGGGGAGCTGTTTTTT
CSGIRGTGELFF
>TRBD1|NA|TRBV11-3|TRBJ2-1
TGTGCCAGCAGCTTTAGGGTTAGGGGGCATGATAAGTTCTTC
CASSFRVRGHDKFF
>TRBD1|NA|TRBV24-1|TRBJ2-6
TGTGCCACCAGTTCGGGACAGGGAGGTGGGGCCAACGTCCTGACTTTC
CATSSGQGGGANVLTF
>TRBD1|NA|TRBV6-4|TRBJ1-1
TGTGCCAGCAGCCGGGACAGGGTGGACACTGAAGCTTTCTTT
CASSRDRVDTEAFF
>NA|NA|TRBV10-3|TRBJ1-2
TGTGCCACCCTTGGAGAGGACAGACCCTATGGCTACACCTTC
CATLGEDRPYGYTF
>TRBD2|NA|TRBV19|TRBJ2-1
TGTGCCAGTAGTATAGTTGGTGGGACTAGCGGGGGTCTGAGGCAGTTCTTC
CASSIVGGTSGGLRQFF
>NA|once|TRBV24-1|TRBJ1-2
TGTGCCACCAGTGATCCTGGCCACGGGGGGGCCACCTTC
CATSDPGHGGATF
>NA|NA|TRBV6-5|TRBJ2-7
TGTGCCAGCCTACAGGGCTCCTACGAGCAGTACTTC
CASLQGSYEQYF
>TRBD2|many|TRBV6-5|TRBJ2-7
TGTGCCAGCAGTTACACTAGCGGGAGCTCCTACGAGCAGTACTTC
CASSYTSGSSYEQYF
>NA|once|TRBV5-1|TRBJ2-7
TGCGCCAGCAGCTTTTCAGGGGTTTCCTTCGAGCAGTACTTC
CASSFSGVSFEQYF